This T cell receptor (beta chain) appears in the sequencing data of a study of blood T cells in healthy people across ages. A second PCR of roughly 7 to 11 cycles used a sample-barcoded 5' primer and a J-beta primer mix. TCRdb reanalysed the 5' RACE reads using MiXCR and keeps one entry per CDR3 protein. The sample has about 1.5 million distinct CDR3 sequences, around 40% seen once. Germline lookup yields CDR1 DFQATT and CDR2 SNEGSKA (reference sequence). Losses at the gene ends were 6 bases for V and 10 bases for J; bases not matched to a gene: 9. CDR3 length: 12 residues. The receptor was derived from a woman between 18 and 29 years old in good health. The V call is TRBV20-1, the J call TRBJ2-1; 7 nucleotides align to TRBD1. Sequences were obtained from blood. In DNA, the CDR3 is TGCAGTGCCCCAGCAGGGGGTAGGGAGCAGTTCTTC. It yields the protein CSAPAGGREQFF.